Following are 28 T cell receptor beta chains from one sample sequenced in a study of blood T cells in healthy people across ages (dated by TCRdb to the mid-2010s). The library was built by means of 5' RACE. The listed sequencing device is Illumina HiSeq 2500. A second roughly 7 to 11 cycle PCR used a sample-barcoded 5' primer and a J-beta primer mix. TCRdb applied fastp at Q25 and MiXCR to the public reads, then kept only in-frame beta chains. Rows are combined by CDR3 protein, so each entry shows the most common genes and DNA. The sample records about 640,000 distinct CDR3 sequences, around 54% of which are singletons. Roughly 34% of the sample comes from the top ten. Sequenced material: blood. The origin of the receptors is a man aged 60 to 75 in good health.

In its sample, this clonotype was seen many times. This chain connects TRBV29-1 to TRBJ1-2; the match to TRBD1 covers 9 bases. CDR1 SQVTM and CDR2 ANQGSEA come from the germline V gene. Unmatched junction bases numbered 5, after V lost 8 bases and J lost 1 base. CDR3 length equals 13 residues. The CDR3 spells CSTGTGLNYGYTF. CDR3 nucleotides: TGCAGCACCGGGACAGGGCTTAACTATGGCTACACCTTC.

The CDR3 coding sequence is TGTGCCACCAGCCTTTCAACAGGGGGCCTTACTGAAGCTTTCTTT. Its translation is CATSLSTGGLTEAFF. The chain carries TRBV24-1 and TRBJ1-1; 9 bases map to TRBD1. With 7 bases clipped from V and 5 bases from J, the junction kept 10 bases outside the gene matches. This CDR3 has 15 amino acids. CDR1 KGHDR and CDR2 SFDVKD come from the germline V gene.

The genes are TRBV3-1 and TRBJ2-4; 15 bases are a match to TRBD2. Unmatched junction bases numbered 17, after V lost 1 base and J lost 1 base. Germline V lookup: CDR1 LGHDT, CDR2 YNNKEL (reference sequence). The CDR3 is 23 amino acids. The CDR3 region is CASSQGPEAGLAGGINAKNIQYF. In nucleotides, the CDR3 is TGTGCCAGCAGCCAAGGCCCGGAGGCGGGACTAGCGGGGGGCATCAACGCCAAAAACATTCAGTACTTC.

On this clonotype itself: The junction and the germline gene differ at one end; a read error may be behind it. The J gene is TRBJ2-5, the V gene TRBV5-1; D is unresolved. The CDR3 is made up of 14 amino acids. Germline values: CDR1 SGHRS, CDR2 YFSETQ. CDR3 protein: CASSPGRLQETQYF. CDR3 in DNA: TGTGCCAGCTCACCGGGCAGACTTCAAGAGACCCAGTACTTC.

V is TRBV2 and J is TRBJ1-6; 9 bases agree with TRBD1. CDR3 size: 14 residues. V was pared by 6 bases and J by 5 bases, with 2 bases of the junction left unmatched. CDR1 SNHLY and CDR2 FYNNEI come from the germline V gene. The CDR3 DNA sequence: TGTGCCAGCAGGGGACAGGGCGATAATTCACCCCTCCACTTT. Amino acids: CASRGQGDNSPLHF.

The genes are TRBV6-1 and TRBJ1-4; D unclear. Trimming took off 2 bases at V and 0 bases at J, with 10 bases between the two ends. This CDR3 is 16 amino acids long. Germline assignment: CDR1 MNHNS and CDR2 SASEGT. The CDR3 loop reads CASSERGGSTNEKLFF. CDR3 DNA: TGTGCCAGCAGTGAACGAGGCGGTTCAACTAATGAAAAACTGTTTTTT.

V is TRBV9 and J is TRBJ2-1, with a possible D match to TRBD2 (7 bases). Germline CDR1 and CDR2: SGDLS and YYNGEE. Trimming cost V 6 bases and J 1 base, with 23 bases left between them. This CDR3 region has 18 residues. Written as DNA, the CDR3 is TGTGCCAGCACCCGTACCGTAGGGGGGGGCCTGTCCTACAATGAGCAGTTCTTC. The encoded protein is CASTRTVGGGLSYNEQFF.

The CDR3 protein is CASSLGRRGRKDTQYF. The CDR3 DNA follows: TGTGCCAGCAGTTTAGGACGCAGGGGGAGAAAAGATACGCAGTATTTT. This chain joins TRBV12-3 or TRBV12-4 and TRBJ2-3, with 7 bases lining up with TRBD1. V lost 1 base to trimming and J lost 5 bases; unmatched junction nucleotides: 9. CDR3 length: 16 residues.

This rearrangement joins TRBV21-1 to TRBJ2-7; whether TRBD2, the table's D call, matches the DNA was not checked. TRBV21-1 is a listed pseudogene. This CDR3 region has 18 residues. CDR3 loop: CASSKESSGNRFTYEQYF. The CDR3 nucleotides read TGTGCCAGCAGCAAAGAATCCAGCGGGAACAGGTTCACCTACGAGCAGTACTTC.

By sample share, this clonotype is medium-sized. Germline and junction disagree at one end, which may indicate a read error. The gene calls are TRBV3-1 and TRBJ2-1, with 8 bases fitting TRBD1. The CDR3 runs 13 residues. Germline CDR1 LGHDT, CDR2 YNNKEL (reference sequence). In DNA, the CDR3 is TGTGCCAGCAGCAAAGACAGGGGTTATGAGCAGTTCTTC. It translates to CASSKDRGYEQFF.

The V call is TRBV12-3 or TRBV12-4, the J call TRBJ2-7; TRBD2 matches at 9 bases. The J segment lost 5 bases and the V segment lost 4 bases, leaving 9 bases of the junction unmatched. The CDR3 covers 15 residues. CDR3 region: CASSSDAGGLNEQYF. Written as DNA, the CDR3 is TGTGCCAGCAGTTCCGACGCGGGGGGGCTCAACGAGCAGTACTTC.

The chain couples TRBV2 to TRBJ2-3; D is possibly TRBD1 or TRBD2 (6 bases each). Trimming removed 5 bases from V and 6 bases from J, with 15 bases in between. The CDR3 has 14 amino acids. Per the germline V gene, CDR1 is SNHLY and CDR2 is FYNNEI. The CDR3 is CASSYIGGGDTQYF. The CDR3 coding sequence is TGTGCCAGCAGTTACATCGGGGGCGGGGATACGCAGTATTTT. Full variable domain (remainder filled in from reference TRBV2 and TRBJ2-3): EPEVTQTPSHQVTQMGQEVILRCVPISNHLYFYWYRQILGQKVEFLVSFYNNEISEKSEIFDDQFSVERPDGSNFTLKIRSTKLEDSAMYFCASSYIGGGDTQYFGPGTRLTVL.

This sequence joins TRBV5-6 and TRBJ2-1; 10 nucleotides line up with TRBD1. This CDR3 region has 16 residues. CDR1 and CDR2 from the germline V gene are SGHDT and YYEEEE. Unmatched junction bases numbered 10, after V lost 3 bases and J lost 7 bases. In DNA form, the CDR3 reads TGTGCCAGCAGCTCGATCGACAGGGGGCCGGGGAATGAGCAGTTCTTC. It specifies CASSSIDRGPGNEQFF.

In DNA form, the CDR3 reads TGTGCCAGCAGCTTATCCAGGGCGTCGGATGAGCAGTTCTTC. Its protein product is CASSLSRASDEQFF. This chain links TRBV7-2 with TRBJ2-1; maybe TRBD1 (5 bases). The V gene's germline CDR1 is SGHTA and CDR2 FQGNSA. V shed 2 bases and J shed 8 bases, with 13 bases lying between them. This CDR3 region has 14 residues.

This clonotype occurred a few times. This chain connects TRBV2 to TRBJ1-2; a weak D match, TRBD1 (6 bases). Trimming pared 5 bases from V and 5 bases from J, leaving 9 bases between. The germline CDR1 and CDR2 sequences are SNHLY and FYNNEI. This CDR3 contains 12 residues. This CDR3 reads CASSTQGYGYTF. CDR3 bases: TGTGCCAGCAGTACCCAGGGGTATGGCTACACCTTC.

This clonotype has more than one count but fewer than ten. J is TRBJ2-5 and V is TRBV28; D gene ambiguous. Trimming shortened V by 2 bases and J by 4 bases, and 5 bases separated the two germline ends. This CDR3 is 12 amino acids long. CDR1 and CDR2 (germline): MDHEN, SYDVKM. Written as DNA, the CDR3 is TGTGCCAGCAGTTTACGAACAGAGACCCAGTACTTC. Translation gives CASSLRTETQYF.

The chain links TRBV7-9 to TRBJ1-2; a weak D match, TRBD1 (6 bases). The V end lost 4 bases, the J end lost 4 bases, and 13 bases lay between the germline ends. This CDR3 comprises 14 residues. From germline, CDR1 is SEHNR and CDR2 FQNEAQ (reference sequence). CDR3 in DNA: TGTGCCAGCAGCTCCGGGGGGGCTCCCTATGGCTACACCTTC. The encoded protein is CASSSGGAPYGYTF.

The chain recombines TRBV20-1 with TRBJ2-3; 8 bases are a match to TRBD2. The germline V gene has CDR1 DFQATT and CDR2 SNEGSKA (reference sequence). Trimming removed 0 bases from V and 5 bases from J; junction bases left unmatched: 7. The CDR3 extends over 15 amino acids. The CDR3 sequence is CSARDWDGGEDTQYF. The CDR3 coding sequence is TGCAGTGCTAGAGATTGGGACGGGGGGGAAGATACGCAGTATTTT.

The chain joins TRBV29-1 to TRBJ1-1, with TRBD1 as a possible D gene (6 bases). CDR1 is SQVTM, CDR2 ANQGSEA, per germline. The CDR3 has 13 residues. The ends were cut back, 7 bases at V and 5 bases at J, with 17 bases in the middle. The CDR3 DNA reads as TGCAGCGCAGAGGGGGGCGGGGGGACTGAAGCTTTCTTT. As protein: CSAEGGGGTEAFF.

V is TRBV12-3 or TRBV12-4 and J is TRBJ1-5, with 11 bases fitting TRBD1. V gave up 6 bases and J gave up 4 bases; unmatched junction bases: 5. The CDR3 loop spans 15 amino acids. CDR3 protein: CASRQGQGANQPQHF. CDR3 in DNA: TGTGCCAGCAGACAAGGACAGGGGGCGAATCAGCCCCAGCATTTT.

The rearrangement joins TRBV3-1 to TRBJ1-1, with D possibly matching TRBD1 (5 bases). Germline loops: CDR1 LGHDT, CDR2 YNNKEL (reference sequence). V lost 4 bases to trimming and J lost 4 bases, with 10 bases between them. The CDR3 length is 13 residues. The CDR3 reads CASSRRDSTEAFF. In nucleotides, the CDR3 is TGTGCCAGCAGCCGGCGGGACTCCACTGAAGCTTTCTTT.

The chain recombines TRBV6-1 with TRBJ1-1; a weak D match, TRBD1 (5 bases). With 1 base removed from V and 2 bases from J, the gap between germline ends came to 11 bases. The CDR3 loop spans 15 amino acids. Germline CDR1 MNHNS, CDR2 SASEGT. The DNA of the CDR3 is TGTGCCAGCAGTGAAGGGCTCAGGGTAAACACTGAAGCTTTCTTT. Amino acid sequence: CASSEGLRVNTEAFF.

This clonotype was picked up a small number of times. The chain has TRBV2 and TRBJ2-5; D perhaps matches TRBD2 (5 bases). Trimming pared 4 bases from V and 4 bases from J, leaving 10 bases between. The CDR3 is 13 amino acids. Per germline, CDR1 SNHLY and CDR2 FYNNEI. The CDR3, as DNA: TGTGCCAGCAGTGTTGCTAGCCCAGAGACCCAGTACTTC. This gives the protein CASSVASPETQYF.

This chain links TRBV29-1 with TRBJ2-7, with TRBD1 identical over 10 bases. The CDR3 has 14 residues. V lost 2 bases and J lost 7; bases outside the gene matches: 8. In germline, CDR1 is SQVTM, CDR2 ANQGSEA. The DNA of the CDR3 is TGCAGCGTTGAATGGGACAGGGGAAGGGGTGAGCAGTACTTC. It encodes CSVEWDRGRGEQYF.

This clonotype showed up just once. CDR3 amino acids: CASRVAGSYNEQFF. The CDR3 coding sequence is TGTGCCAGCAGGGTAGCGGGGTCCTACAATGAGCAGTTCTTC. This chain connects TRBV6-6 to TRBJ2-1, with TRBD2 matching 8 bases. The germline CDR1 and CDR2 sequences are MNHNY and SVGAGI (reference sequence). The CDR3 covers 14 residues. V trimming: 6 bases; J trimming: 1 base; junction bases outside the gene matches: 2.

CDR3 residues: CASRQGQGGGYTF. The CDR3 DNA reads as TGTGCCAGCAGGCAAGGACAGGGAGGGGGCTACACCTTC. The genes are TRBV2 and TRBJ1-2; 8 bases agree with TRBD1. The CDR3 loop spans 13 amino acids. Trimming took 6 bases from V and 8 from J; bases not matched to a gene: 8. Germline CDR1 and CDR2: SNHLY and FYNNEI.

V and J are TRBV29-1 and TRBJ2-5; 7 bases agree with TRBD2. V dropped 5 bases and J dropped 11; count of bases not matched to a gene: 8. This CDR3 comprises 11 residues. The V gene's germline CDR1 is SQVTM and CDR2 ANQGSEA. CDR3 sequence: CSVSEGREQYF. CDR3 bases: TGCAGCGTTTCGGAGGGGCGGGAGCAGTACTTC.

The chain uses TRBV20-1 and TRBJ2-1, with unresolved D. V lost 3 bases, J lost 10 bases, and 10 bases lay in between. The CDR3 runs to 11 residues. The germline gives CDR1 DFQATT, CDR2 SNEGSKA (reference sequence). This chain's CDR3 is CSASAGREQFF. The CDR3 bases are TGCAGTGCTAGTGCAGGACGGGAGCAGTTCTTC.